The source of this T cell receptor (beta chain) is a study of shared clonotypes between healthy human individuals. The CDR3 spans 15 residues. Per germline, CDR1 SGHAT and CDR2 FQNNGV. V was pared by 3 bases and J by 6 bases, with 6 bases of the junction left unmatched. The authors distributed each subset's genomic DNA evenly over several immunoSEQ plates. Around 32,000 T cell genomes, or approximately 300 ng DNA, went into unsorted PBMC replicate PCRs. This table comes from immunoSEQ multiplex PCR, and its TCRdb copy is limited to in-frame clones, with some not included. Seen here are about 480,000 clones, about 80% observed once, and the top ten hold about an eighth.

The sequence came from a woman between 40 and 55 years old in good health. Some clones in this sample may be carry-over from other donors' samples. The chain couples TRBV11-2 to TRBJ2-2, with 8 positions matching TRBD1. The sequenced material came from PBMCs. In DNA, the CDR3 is TGTGCCAGCAGCTTCACGTCACAGGGGGCCGGGGAGCTGTTTTTT. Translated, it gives CASSFTSQGAGELFF.